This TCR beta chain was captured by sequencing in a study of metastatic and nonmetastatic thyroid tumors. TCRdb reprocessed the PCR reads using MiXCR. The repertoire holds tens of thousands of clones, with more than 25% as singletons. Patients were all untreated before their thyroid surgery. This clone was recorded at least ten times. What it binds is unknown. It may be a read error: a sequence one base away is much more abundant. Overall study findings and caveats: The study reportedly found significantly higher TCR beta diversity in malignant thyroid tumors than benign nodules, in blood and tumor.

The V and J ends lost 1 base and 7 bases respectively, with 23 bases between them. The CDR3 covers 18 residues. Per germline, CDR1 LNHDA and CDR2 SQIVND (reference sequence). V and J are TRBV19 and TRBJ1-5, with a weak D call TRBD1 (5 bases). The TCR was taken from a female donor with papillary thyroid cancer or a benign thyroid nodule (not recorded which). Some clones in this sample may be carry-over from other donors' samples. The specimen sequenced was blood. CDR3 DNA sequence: TGTGCCAGTAGTATAGGAGGAGGGGTTCGGATGGGGAAACAGCCCCAGCATTTT. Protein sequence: CASSIGGGVRMGKQPQHF.